This is a list of T cell receptor beta chains from one sample in a study of CXCR3-negative and CXCR3-positive naive CD8 T cells. TCRdb reprocessed the 5' RACE reads and stores each CDR3 protein as one record, lacking DNA. The sample includes just under 65,000 distinct CDR3 sequences. The specimen was naive CXCR3+ CD8+ T cells from blood. All receptors derive from a human donor in good health. Some clones in this sample may be carry-over from other donors' samples. Each CDR3 is given with its conserved first and last residue. Each record gives: V gene, J gene, CDR3 protein.

v_call: TRBV12-3/TRBV12-4; j_call: TRBJ2-7; cdr3_aa: CASSTREAAGSKQYF
v_call: TRBV15; j_call: TRBJ2-1; cdr3_aa: CATIRAGGPQQFF
v_call: TRBV29-1; j_call: TRBJ2-7; cdr3_aa: CSVETGEVEQYF
v_call: TRBV5-4; j_call: TRBJ2-7; cdr3_aa: CASSLGVEMLPGQKISYEQYF
v_call: TRBV5-1; j_call: TRBJ1-2; cdr3_aa: CASSLEASSERGGYGYTF
v_call: TRBV5-1; j_call: TRBJ2-1; cdr3_aa: CASSPGRAAAPYNEQFF
v_call: TRBV20-1; j_call: TRBJ2-7; cdr3_aa: CSARDSGAHSYEQYF
v_call: TRBV7-8; j_call: TRBJ2-7; cdr3_aa: CASSPWGVIGEQYF
v_call: TRBV29-1; j_call: TRBJ2-5; cdr3_aa: CSVLQGETQYF
v_call: TRBV12-3/TRBV12-4; j_call: TRBJ1-3; cdr3_aa: CASSFTDGNTIYF
v_call: TRBV5-5; j_call: TRBJ2-7; cdr3_aa: CASSLRDRGPYEQYF
v_call: TRBV7-9; j_call: TRBJ2-1; cdr3_aa: CASSHTGDNEQFF
v_call: TRBV12-3/TRBV12-4; j_call: TRBJ1-1; cdr3_aa: CASSDDRGDWNTEAFF
v_call: TRBV10-3; j_call: TRBJ2-5; cdr3_aa: CAIRPGVTQETQYF
v_call: TRBV19; j_call: TRBJ1-5; cdr3_aa: CASSIADRENQPQHF
v_call: TRBV5-6; j_call: TRBJ2-3; cdr3_aa: CASSLKAGGRTDTQYF
v_call: TRBV5-1; j_call: TRBJ2-7; cdr3_aa: CASSWDPAGYEQYF
v_call: TRBV29-1; j_call: TRBJ1-2; cdr3_aa: CSVGDYRDSNHLYGYTF
v_call: TRBV29-1; j_call: TRBJ2-3; cdr3_aa: CSVVPDTSDTQYF
v_call: TRBV29-1; j_call: TRBJ1-2; cdr3_aa: CSVPGKFSGYTF
v_call: TRBV4-1; j_call: TRBJ2-3; cdr3_aa: CASSQPPPGQGPGADTQYF
v_call: TRBV29-1; j_call: TRBJ2-1; cdr3_aa: CSGIQGSSYNEQFF
v_call: TRBV20-1; j_call: TRBJ2-7; cdr3_aa: CSARDLYEQYF
v_call: TRBV6-5; j_call: TRBJ2-5; cdr3_aa: CASSYSGEEETQYF
v_call: TRBV29-1; j_call: TRBJ1-1; cdr3_aa: CSGSLDPDTEAFF
v_call: TRBV29-1; j_call: TRBJ2-4; cdr3_aa: CSIVWQGGKNIQYF
v_call: TRBV9; j_call: TRBJ1-1; cdr3_aa: CASSATGRWGTEAFF
v_call: TRBV3-1; j_call: TRBJ1-5; cdr3_aa: CASSQNLAGLGNQPQHF
v_call: TRBV7-9; j_call: TRBJ2-2; cdr3_aa: CASSPASTGELFF
v_call: TRBV28; j_call: TRBJ1-2; cdr3_aa: CASSFTTGVYGYTF
v_call: TRBV7-3; j_call: TRBJ2-7; cdr3_aa: CASSLLSGPYEQYF
v_call: TRBV5-1; j_call: TRBJ2-7; cdr3_aa: CASSYTSGSYEQYF
v_call: TRBV25-1; j_call: TRBJ1-1; cdr3_aa: CASSEYPGRGDTEAFF
v_call: TRBV20-1; j_call: TRBJ2-7; cdr3_aa: CSASIGTENPYEQYF
v_call: TRBV29-1; j_call: TRBJ1-2; cdr3_aa: CSVQTGRDYGYTF
v_call: TRBV7-7; j_call: TRBJ2-7; cdr3_aa: CASSLAVSGEQYF
v_call: TRBV7-6; j_call: TRBJ2-1; cdr3_aa: CASSLRSYNEQFF
v_call: TRBV28; j_call: TRBJ2-6; cdr3_aa: CASSPGQPSGANVLTF
v_call: TRBV7-9; j_call: TRBJ2-7; cdr3_aa: CASSAVRETGGMIRSSYEQYF
v_call: TRBV27; j_call: TRBJ1-5; cdr3_aa: CASSASGQPQHF
v_call: TRBV12-3/TRBV12-4; j_call: TRBJ2-1; cdr3_aa: CASSFPGGGTYNEQFF
v_call: TRBV5-4; j_call: TRBJ2-5; cdr3_aa: CASSSPGPKETQYF
v_call: TRBV9; j_call: TRBJ1-1; cdr3_aa: CASSGGQGGFTEAFF
v_call: TRBV28; j_call: TRBJ2-7; cdr3_aa: CASRGTGNDEQYF
v_call: TRBV20-1; j_call: TRBJ1-1; cdr3_aa: CSARDFGRGNTEAFF
v_call: TRBV9; j_call: TRBJ2-6; cdr3_aa: CASSIQGTGANVLTF
v_call: TRBV5-1; j_call: TRBJ2-3; cdr3_aa: CASSFGTDTQYF
v_call: TRBV9; j_call: TRBJ1-5; cdr3_aa: CASSVGESVNQPQHF
v_call: TRBV29-1; j_call: TRBJ2-7; cdr3_aa: CSVEVWTSEQYF
v_call: TRBV4-3; j_call: TRBJ1-2; cdr3_aa: CASSPDSKMRNYGYTF
v_call: TRBV9; j_call: TRBJ2-1; cdr3_aa: CASSVEYREDEQFF
v_call: TRBV9; j_call: TRBJ1-1; cdr3_aa: CASSATVMNTEAFF
v_call: TRBV11-1; j_call: TRBJ2-3; cdr3_aa: CASSLALGDTQYF